Listed below are T cell receptor beta chains from one sample, sequenced in a study of T cells in tumors after PD-1 blockade. Some clones are missing from TCRdb's copy, which holds only in-frame ones; the method was immunoSEQ multiplex PCR. The profile covers some 20,000 clones, with roughly 80% appearing a single time and 25% to 30% taken by the ten largest. The source material was PBMCs, sampled after anti-PD-1 therapy. The receptors were sampled from a human donor with advanced basal cell or squamous cell carcinoma (not recorded which). The CDR3 runs from the conserved cysteine through the conserved F or W. D genes are given only for firm matches. The size entry is marked missing in some rows and otherwise reads once, few, many or a size class.

clone_size j_call d_call v_call cdr3_aa cdr3_nt
NA TRBJ1-2 NA TRBV5-6 CASSSVEGGYYGYTF TGTGCCAGCAGCTCCGTGGAGGGAGGCTACTATGGCTACACCTTC
NA TRBJ1-1 NA TRBV15 CATSRGRLATMNTEAFF TGTGCCACCAGCAGAGGTAGACTCGCTACGATGAACACTGAAGCTTTCTTT
NA TRBJ1-1 NA TRBV3-1/TRBV3-2 CASSQDRYEAFF TGTGCCAGCAGCCAGGACCGGTATGAAGCTTTCTTT
NA TRBJ2-7 TRBD2 TRBV4-2 CASSPYLRTSDLTYEQYF TGTGCCAGCAGCCCCTACCTTAGGACTAGCGATTTAACCTACGAGCAGTACTTC
NA TRBJ2-3 NA TRBV6-2/TRBV6-3 CASSTGTSLLDTQYF TGTGCCAGCAGTACCGGGACTTCCCTCTTAGATACGCAGTATTTT
NA TRBJ2-1 TRBD2 TRBV7-8 CASSLSGTTGNEQFF TGTGCCAGCAGCTTATCCGGGACTACGGGAAATGAGCAGTTCTTC
NA TRBJ2-3 NA TRBV25-1 CATWTGDYTDTQYF TGTGCCACCTGGACGGGGGATTACACAGATACGCAGTATTTT
once TRBJ2-5 NA TRBV18 CACGQGQETQYF TGTGCCTGCGGCCAGGGTCAAGAGACCCAGTACTTC
NA TRBJ2-7 TRBD2 TRBV28 CASSLTSGYEQYF TGTGCCAGCAGTTTGACTAGCGGCTACGAGCAGTACTTC
NA TRBJ1-2 NA TRBV2 CASSPEQGPFYGYTF TGTGCCAGCAGTCCGGAACAGGGCCCCTTCTATGGCTACACCTTC
NA TRBJ1-2 NA TRBV5-1 CASSPGHQYNYGYTF TGCGCCAGCAGCCCGGGACATCAATATAACTATGGCTACACCTTC
NA TRBJ2-1 TRBD1 TRBV27 CASSFRAVPGQGPSSYNEQFF TGTGCCAGCAGTTTCCGCGCCGTCCCGGGACAGGGGCCCAGCTCCTACAATGAGCAGTTCTTC
once TRBJ2-4 TRBD2 TRBV3-1/TRBV3-2 CASSLGLAGDLIQYF TGTGCCAGCAGCCTGGGACTAGCGGGGGACCTTATTCAGTACTTC
NA TRBJ1-3 NA TRBV6-5 CASARDRNTIYF TGTGCAAGCGCCAGGGATCGAAACACCATATATTTT
NA TRBJ1-6 NA TRBV5-6 CASSLLDYNSPLHF TGTGCCAGCAGCTTACTAGACTATAATTCACCCCTCCACTTT
NA TRBJ1-5 NA TRBV19 CASSIEDLRNQPQHF TGTGCCAGTAGTATAGAGGACCTTAGAAATCAGCCCCAGCATTTT
NA TRBJ2-1 NA TRBV7-9 CASSFADSKQFF TGTGCCAGCAGCTTTGCGGACTCCAAGCAGTTCTTC
NA TRBJ2-1 NA TRBV12-3/TRBV12-4 CASRVNGNEQFF TGTGCCAGCAGGGTAAATGGCAATGAGCAGTTCTTC
NA TRBJ1-6 NA TRBV5-8 CASSLPEYGNSPLHF TGTGCCAGCAGCTTGCCAGAATATGGAAATTCACCCCTCCACTTT
NA TRBJ1-1 TRBD1 TRBV5-1 CASSPGTGGMIEAFF TGCGCCAGCAGCCCCGGGACAGGGGGCATGATTGAAGCTTTCTTT
once TRBJ1-1 TRBD1 TRBV25-1 CASSDVGQGHTEAFF TGTGCCAGCAGTGACGTCGGACAGGGTCATACCGAAGCTTTCTTT
NA TRBJ1-5 TRBD1 TRBV18 CASSPGQGAASNQPQHF TGTGCCAGCTCACCTGGACAGGGGGCGGCTAGCAATCAGCCCCAGCATTTT
NA TRBJ1-2 NA TRBV7-8 CASTIVGAGMHGYTF TGTGCCAGCACTATCGTGGGGGCGGGTATGCATGGCTACACCTTC
NA TRBJ1-2 NA TRBV12-3/TRBV12-4 CASSLSPRSGYTF TGTGCCAGCAGTTTGAGCCCCCGCTCCGGCTACACCTTC
NA TRBJ2-1 NA TRBV7-8 CASSLSGAGYNEQFF TGTGCCAGCAGCTTGAGTGGGGCGGGGTACAATGAGCAGTTCTTC
NA TRBJ1-2 NA TRBV7-9 CASPPDSPPNYGYTF TGTGCCAGCCCCCCGGACAGTCCGCCTAACTATGGCTACACCTTC
few TRBJ1-2 TRBD1 TRBV10-1 CASSRDRSWGYTF TGCGCCAGCAGCCGGGACAGGAGTTGGGGCTACACCTTC
NA TRBJ2-2 NA TRBV7-6 CASSPGPGQNTGELFF TGTGCCAGCAGCCCGGGTCCAGGGCAGAACACCGGGGAGCTGTTTTTT
NA TRBJ1-6 NA TRBV6-5 CASRVGQAPHILHF TGTGCCAGCAGAGTAGGGCAGGCCCCCCACATACTCCACTTT
NA TRBJ1-1 NA TRBV19 CASSPTGRRMNTEAFF TGTGCCAGTAGCCCGACGGGACGGCGAATGAACACTGAAGCTTTCTTT
NA TRBJ2-7 NA TRBV6-1 CASSEFGAASYEQYF TGTGCCAGCAGTGAATTTGGGGCCGCATCCTACGAGCAGTACTTC
few TRBJ1-5 NA TRBV6-5 CASSRRAVAYQPQHF TGTGCCAGCAGTAGGAGGGCGGTGGCTTACCAGCCCCAGCATTTT
NA TRBJ1-4 TRBD1 TRBV6-5 CASRPGQPNEKLFF TGTGCCAGCAGGCCGGGACAGCCTAATGAAAAACTGTTTTTT
NA TRBJ2-5 NA TRBV4-1 CASSQGGGLGTQYF TGCGCCAGCAGCCAAGGAGGAGGGTTGGGGACCCAGTACTTC
NA TRBJ2-1 NA TRBV7-8 CASSLPGHNEQFF TGTGCCAGCAGCTTACCGGGACACAATGAGCAGTTCTTC
NA TRBJ1-1 NA TRBV10-1 CASSRGNTEAFF TGCGCCAGCAGTCGGGGGAACACTGAAGCTTTCTTT
NA TRBJ2-5 NA TRBV7-7 CASSLAFGETQYF TGTGCCAGCAGCTTAGCGTTCGGTGAGACCCAGTACTTC
NA TRBJ1-5 NA TRBV24-1 CATSDSSTEYSNQPQHF TGTGCCACCAGTGATTCTTCGACAGAGTATAGCAATCAGCCCCAGCATTTT
few TRBJ2-1 NA TRBV27 CASSPTRAGDGEQFF TGTGCCAGCAGTCCAACCCGGGCAGGGGACGGTGAGCAGTTCTTC
NA TRBJ1-4 NA TRBV10-3 CAISESKAGGNNEKLFF TGTGCCATCAGTGAGTCTAAGGCCGGGGGTAATAATGAAAAACTGTTTTTT
NA TRBJ2-4 TRBD1 TRBV19 CASSTFRDRGLDIQYF TGTGCCAGTAGTACCTTCCGGGACAGGGGGCTGGACATTCAGTACTTC
NA TRBJ1-2 NA TRBV28 CASSLSGNYGYTF TGTGCCAGCAGTTTATCCGGCAACTATGGCTACACCTTC
NA TRBJ2-1 NA TRBV15 CATSRAGNEQFF TGTGCCACCAGCAGAGCCGGCAATGAGCAGTTCTTC
NA TRBJ2-7 NA TRBV19 CASSIVPQGGGSTYEQYF TGTGCCAGTAGTATTGTCCCCCAGGGCGGAGGGTCCACCTACGAGCAGTACTTC
NA TRBJ2-7 TRBD1 TRBV18 CASSPPPGTGGSEQYF TGTGCCAGCTCACCGCCTCCCGGGACAGGGGGTTCCGAGCAGTACTTC
NA TRBJ2-3 TRBD2 TRBV10-3 CAISGSLAGGTDTQYF TGTGCCATCAGTGGATCACTAGCGGGAGGGACAGATACGCAGTATTTT
NA TRBJ1-1 NA TRBV27 CASRFQGITEAFF TGTGCCAGCAGATTTCAGGGAATCACTGAAGCTTTCTTT
NA TRBJ2-3 NA TRBV10-1 CASSESFTPDTQYF TGCGCCAGCAGTGAGTCTTTTACGCCAGATACGCAGTATTTT
NA TRBJ2-1 NA TRBV4-1 CASSQVREQFF TGCGCCAGCAGCCAAGTCAGAGAGCAGTTCTTC
NA TRBJ2-7 NA TRBV27 CASRPGASYEQYF TGTGCCAGCAGACCAGGGGCTTCCTACGAGCAGTACTTC
NA TRBJ2-1 TRBD2 TRBV4-1 CASSQGSVRAGGPLGYNEQFF TGCGCCAGCAGCCAAGGGTCGGTGAGGGCGGGAGGCCCCTTGGGATACAATGAGCAGTTCTTC
NA TRBJ1-1 NA TRBV19 CASSIDTGQDTEAFF TGTGCCAGTAGTATAGATACGGGGCAGGACACTGAAGCTTTCTTT
few TRBJ1-6 TRBD1 TRBV2 CASTGQGVYSPLHF TGTGCCAGCACGGGACAGGGGGTTTATTCACCCCTCCACTTT
NA TRBJ2-7 TRBD1 TRBV2 CASTADWTGQTYEQYF TGTGCCAGCACTGCCGACTGGACGGGACAGACCTACGAGCAGTACTTC
medium-sized TRBJ2-7 TRBD1 TRBV12-5 CASGLDRGTGDFEQYF TGTGCTAGTGGTTTGGACCGCGGGACAGGGGATTTCGAGCAGTACTTC